The rows below give T cell receptor beta chains drawn from one sample of a study of CD8+ T cells in alopecia areata. The data were produced by immunoSEQ multiplex PCR, yet TCRdb's version contains in-frame clones alone and is incomplete. The sample contains 170,000 or so clones, roughly 61% of which appear only once. The source material was CD8+ T cells sorted from blood, sampled at week 24, from a patient treated with tofacitinib. These receptors originate from a human donor with alopecia areata. CDR3s include the opening cysteine and the closing phenylalanine or tryptophan. Each record gives: D gene, J gene, V gene, clone size, CDR3 DNA, CDR3 protein. A D gene is named only where the DNA matches it firmly. Where a row states a size, it is once, few, many or the class of an expanded clone; other rows omit it.

- | TRBJ2-3 | TRBV5-1 | - | TGCGCCAGCAGTCCATCAGGAGGGAGCGGGGATACGCAGTATTTT | CASSPSGGSGDTQYF
- | TRBJ1-2 | TRBV6-1 | - | TGTGCCAGCAGTGAATCGGGGCACTATGGCTACACCTTC | CASSESGHYGYTF
TRBD1 | TRBJ2-7 | TRBV6-5 | - | TGTGCCAGCAGTTATGGGACAGGGCCCTCCTACGAGCAGTACTTC | CASSYGTGPSYEQYF
- | TRBJ2-7 | TRBV7-9 | - | TGTGCCAGCAGCCTAGGGGAGACCTACGAGCAGTACTTC | CASSLGETYEQYF
TRBD2 | TRBJ2-1 | TRBV29-1 | - | TGCAGCGTTGATCATGGGCCTAGCGGGAGGGGGAATGAGCAGTTCTTC | CSVDHGPSGRGNEQFF
- | TRBJ1-1 | TRBV6-5 | - | TGTGCCAGCCGCTTGGGCACTGAAGCTTTCTTT | CASRLGTEAFF
- | TRBJ1-1 | TRBV9 | - | TGTGCCAGCAGTTTGGACGGGGTAGGGACTGAAGCTTTCTTT | CASSLDGVGTEAFF
- | TRBJ2-1 | TRBV15 | - | TGTGCCACCAGCAGACCATCCGGGACGAGTGACAATGAGCAGTTCTTC | CATSRPSGTSDNEQFF
- | TRBJ1-5 | TRBV2 | - | TGTGCCAGCAGATGGGACTCGGGCAATCAGCCCCAGCATTTT | CASRWDSGNQPQHF
- | TRBJ2-3 | TRBV27 | - | TGTGCCAGCTGGACGGACGACACAGATACGCAGTATTTT | CASWTDDTDTQYF
- | TRBJ2-5 | TRBV27 | - | TGTGCCAGCAGTCTGTTAAGGGGGGGGCGAGAGACCCAGTACTTC | CASSLLRGGRETQYF
- | TRBJ2-4 | TRBV2 | - | TGTGCCAGCAGTGGGTCATTGACCAAAAACATTCAGTACTTC | CASSGSLTKNIQYF
- | TRBJ1-6 | TRBV7-9 | few | TGTGCCAGCAGCTTACCGAATTCACCCCTCCACTTT | CASSLPNSPLHF
TRBD2 | TRBJ2-7 | TRBV13 | - | TGTGCCAGCAGCCAAGGACTAGCGCCCTACGAGCAGTACTTC | CASSQGLAPYEQYF
- | TRBJ2-5 | TRBV2 | - | TGTGCCAGCAGTCAGTACCAAGAGACCCAGTACTTC | CASSQYQETQYF
TRBD1 | TRBJ2-1 | TRBV2 | - | TGTGCCAGCAGTGAAGTCGGACAGGGGTCCTACAATGAGCAGTTCTTC | CASSEVGQGSYNEQFF
- | TRBJ1-2 | TRBV9 | few | TGTGCCAGCAGCGAGGACAGCCCCCGCTATGGCTACACCTTC | CASSEDSPRYGYTF
- | TRBJ2-5 | TRBV29-1 | - | TGCAGCGTCCAGGGGTCCTATGGGAATCAAGAGACCCAGTACTTC | CSVQGSYGNQETQYF
- | TRBJ2-2 | TRBV9 | - | TGTGCCAGCAGCGGTACAGATACGAACACCGGGGAGCTGTTTTTT | CASSGTDTNTGELFF
TRBD1 | TRBJ2-7 | TRBV29-1 | - | TGCAGCGTTCGGGACCGGGACAGGGAGGCCTACGAGCAGTACTTC | CSVRDRDREAYEQYF
TRBD2 | TRBJ2-3 | TRBV15 | - | TGTGCCACCAGCAAAGCGTTAGCGGGGGCCGACGATACGCAGTATTTT | CATSKALAGADDTQYF
TRBD2 | TRBJ2-3 | TRBV15 | - | TGTGCCACCAACGAGAAACTAGCGGGGGACCTTCTCACAGATACGCAGTATTTT | CATNEKLAGDLLTDTQYF
TRBD1 | TRBJ1-5 | TRBV19 | - | TGTGCCAGTACTGAGGACAGGTCCTATAGCAATCAGCCCCAGCATTTT | CASTEDRSYSNQPQHF
- | TRBJ1-5 | TRBV28 | - | TGTGCCAGCCAGGAGTTTAGCAATCAGCCCCAGCATTTT | CASQEFSNQPQHF
- | TRBJ2-3 | TRBV6-5 | - | TGTGCCAGCAGTTACGCGAGGGGGGATACGCAGTATTTT | CASSYARGDTQYF
TRBD1 | TRBJ2-2 | TRBV5-6 | few | TGTGCCAGCAGCTTTGGGACAGGGTTTAGGTCGTCCGGGGAGCTGTTTTTT | CASSFGTGFRSSGELFF